This T cell receptor beta chain was documented in a study of blood T cell repertoires in COVID-19. Study information: Sources were T cells, B-cell-depleted T cells, or PBMCs; the material itself was cDNA or gDNA.

This CDR3 has 13 amino acids. CDR1 is SGHRS, CDR2 YFSETQ, per germline. Trimming cost V 9 bases and J 0 bases, with 12 bases left between them. In the source study's methods: Reference gene primers were amplified, and this amplification served to estimate nucleated cell counts. TCRdb keeps only in-frame clones here, not all; method: immunoSEQ multiplex PCR. V and J calls and clone size are copied from that table; D and trimming were computed from the DNA. The repertoire holds about 80,000 clones, with 78% as singletons. Sequenced: peripheral blood. The J gene is TRBJ2-5, the V gene TRBV5-1; TRBD1 is a possible D gene (6 bases). The receptor's source is a human donor in a cohort sampled during active COVID-19. CDR3: CATSRTDQETQYF. DNA of the CDR3: TGCGCCACTTCAAGGACAGACCAAGAGACCCAGTACTTC.